This is a list of T cell receptor beta chains from one sample in a study of PD-L1 blockade in urothelial cancer. Produced via immunoSEQ multiplex PCR; TCRdb's table is partial and in-frame only. Of 25,000 to 30,000 clones in the sample, over 60% were seen once. The input for sequencing was PBMCs, taken around atezolizumab (anti-PD-L1) treatment. The receptors shown here come from a man between 70 and 80 years old with urothelial cancer. CDR3s include the opening cysteine and the closing phenylalanine or tryptophan. Fields, in order: J gene, V gene, D gene, clone size, CDR3 DNA, CDR3 protein. The D gene is left open where the match is weak. Rows may omit the clone size; those that give it use once, few, many or a size class.

TRBJ2-4 | TRBV11-2 | TRBD2 | . | TGTGCCAGCAGCTTGTTAGCGGGGGGACTAGCCAAAAACATTCAGTACTTC | CASSLLAGGLAKNIQYF
TRBJ2-3 | TRBV10-3 | . | . | TGTGCCATCAGTGAGTCCAGGGGAAATACGCAGTATTTT | CAISESRGNTQYF
TRBJ2-3 | TRBV6-1 | TRBD1 | . | TGTGCCAGCAGTGAACTAGGGACAGTTACAGATACGCAGTATTTT | CASSELGTVTDTQYF
TRBJ1-6 | TRBV2 | TRBD1 | once | TGTGCCAGCAGTGGTGGGGACAGGTCGAATTCACCCCTCCACTTT | CASSGGDRSNSPLHF
TRBJ2-6 | TRBV5-4 | . | . | TGTGCCAGCAGCTTCAGGGGTTCTGGGGCCAACGTCCTGACTTTC | CASSFRGSGANVLTF
TRBJ1-2 | TRBV5-1 | . | . | TGCGCCAGCAGCACCCAACCTTCTAACAGTAACTATGGCTACACCTTC | CASSTQPSNSNYGYTF
TRBJ1-6 | TRBV27 | TRBD1 | . | TGTGCCAGCAGTTTATACCCGTTGGGACAGGGAGATTCACCCCTCCACTTT | CASSLYPLGQGDSPLHF
TRBJ2-7 | TRBV2 | . | . | TGTGCCAGCAGTATACTGAATGTACCATCCGGCGAGCAGTACTTC | CASSILNVPSGEQYF
TRBJ1-3 | TRBV6-1 | . | once | TGTGCCAGCAGGAGGGACTCTGGAAACACCATATATTTT | CASRRDSGNTIYF
TRBJ1-1 | TRBV19 | . | . | TGTGCCAGTAGTATCTCCAGAACGATGAACACTGAAGCTTTCTTT | CASSISRTMNTEAFF
TRBJ2-3 | TRBV14 | TRBD2 | . | TGTGCCAGCAGCCCTTCCCTGACTAGCGGGACTAGCACAGATACGCAGTATTTT | CASSPSLTSGTSTDTQYF
TRBJ1-1 | TRBV19 | . | . | TGTGCCAGTCGACATCGGGGGGCCAACACTGAAGCTTTCTTT | CASRHRGANTEAFF
TRBJ2-1 | TRBV7-2 | TRBD1 | . | TGTGCCAGCAGCCTTGACAGGGGGACCTACAATGAGCAGTTCTTC | CASSLDRGTYNEQFF
TRBJ2-3 | TRBV9 | . | . | TGTGCCAGCAGCGTGACAGCTAACACAGATACGCAGTATTTT | CASSVTANTDTQYF
TRBJ1-5 | TRBV11-2 | . | . | TGTGCCAGCAGCTTAACGACAGGCTTTAGCAATCAGCCCCAGCATTTT | CASSLTTGFSNQPQHF
TRBJ2-1 | TRBV5-4 | TRBD2 | . | TGTGCCAGCAGCTACCGGACTAGCGGGAGGAGCGGGGCCTACAATGAGCAGTTCTTC | CASSYRTSGRSGAYNEQFF
TRBJ1-1 | TRBV29-1 | TRBD1 | . | TGCAGCGGGAACTCACAGGGGGCCGGTACTGAAGCTTTCTTT | CSGNSQGAGTEAFF
TRBJ2-1 | TRBV4-3 | TRBD2 | . | TGCGCCAGCAGCATAGCGGGGGGGCCTTTTGAGCAGTTCTTC | CASSIAGGPFEQFF
TRBJ1-6 | TRBV13 | . | . | TGTGCCAGTGGGGGCGTCATGAATTCACCCCTCCACTTT | CASGGVMNSPLHF
TRBJ1-2 | TRBV28 | . | . | TGTGCCAGCAGTTTCTCCGGCAGGGCCAGGGATGGCTACACCTTC | CASSFSGRARDGYTF